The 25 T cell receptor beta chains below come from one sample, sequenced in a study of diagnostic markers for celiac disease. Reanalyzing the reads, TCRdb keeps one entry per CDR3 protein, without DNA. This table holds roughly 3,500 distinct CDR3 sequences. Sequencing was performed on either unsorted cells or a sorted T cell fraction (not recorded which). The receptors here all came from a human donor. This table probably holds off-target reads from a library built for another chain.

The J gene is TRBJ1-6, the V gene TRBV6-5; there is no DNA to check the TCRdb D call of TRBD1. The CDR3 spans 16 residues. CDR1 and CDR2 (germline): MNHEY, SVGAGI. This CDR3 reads CASSYGGSRVGSPLHF.

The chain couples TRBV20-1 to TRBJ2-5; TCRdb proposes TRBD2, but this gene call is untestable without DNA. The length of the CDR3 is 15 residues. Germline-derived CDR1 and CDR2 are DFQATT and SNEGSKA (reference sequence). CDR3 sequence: CSARRLAGIQETQYF.

The CDR3 sequence: CASSLGGRYEQYF. The chain recombines TRBV7-9 with TRBJ2-7. Germline CDR1 is SEHNR and CDR2 is FQNEAQ (reference sequence). The length of the CDR3 is 13 residues.

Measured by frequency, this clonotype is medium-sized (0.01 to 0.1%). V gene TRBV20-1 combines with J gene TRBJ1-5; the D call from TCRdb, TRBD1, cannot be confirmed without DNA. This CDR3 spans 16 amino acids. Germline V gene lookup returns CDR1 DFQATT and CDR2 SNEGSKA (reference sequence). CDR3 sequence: CSARGTTGGSDQPQHF.

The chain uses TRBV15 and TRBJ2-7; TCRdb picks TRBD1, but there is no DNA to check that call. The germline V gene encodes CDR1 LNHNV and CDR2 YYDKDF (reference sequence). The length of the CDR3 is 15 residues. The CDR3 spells CATSRDQQGAYEQYF.

CDR3 amino acids: CAIRGQGFLSPLHF. V is TRBV10-3 and J is TRBJ1-6; TCRdb names TRBD1, which stays unverified in the absence of DNA. The CDR3 contains 14 residues. Looked up from germline, CDR1 is ENHRY and CDR2 is SYGVKD.

CDR3: CASSLPWSTGELFF. The chain recombines TRBV7-2 with TRBJ2-2. The CDR3 length is 14 residues. Germline V gene sequence: CDR1 SGHTA, CDR2 FQGNSA.

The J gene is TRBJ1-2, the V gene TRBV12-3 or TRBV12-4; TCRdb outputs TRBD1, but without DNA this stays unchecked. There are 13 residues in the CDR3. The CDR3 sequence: CASNGDRGGGYTF.

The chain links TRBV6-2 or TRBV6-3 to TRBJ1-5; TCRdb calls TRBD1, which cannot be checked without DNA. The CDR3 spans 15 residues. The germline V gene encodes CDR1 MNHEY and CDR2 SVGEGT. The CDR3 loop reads CASRTWGGGNQPQHF.

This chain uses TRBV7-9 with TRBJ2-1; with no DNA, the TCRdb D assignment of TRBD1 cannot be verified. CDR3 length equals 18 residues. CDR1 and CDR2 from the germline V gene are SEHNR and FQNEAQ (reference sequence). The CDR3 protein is CASSSTRGSLVSYNEQFF.

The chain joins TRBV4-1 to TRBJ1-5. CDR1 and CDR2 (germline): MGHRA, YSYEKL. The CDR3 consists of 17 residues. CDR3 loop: CASSQDMPAISNQPQHF.

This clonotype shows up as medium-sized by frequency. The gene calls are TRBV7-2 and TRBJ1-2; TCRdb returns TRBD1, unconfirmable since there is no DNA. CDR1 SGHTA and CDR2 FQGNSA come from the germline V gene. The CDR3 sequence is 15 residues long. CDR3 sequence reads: CASSLQGVTVYGYTF.

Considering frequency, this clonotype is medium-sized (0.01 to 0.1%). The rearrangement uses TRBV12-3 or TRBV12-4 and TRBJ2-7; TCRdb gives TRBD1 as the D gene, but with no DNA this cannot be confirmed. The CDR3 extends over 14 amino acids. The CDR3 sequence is CAINLPRVPYEQYF.

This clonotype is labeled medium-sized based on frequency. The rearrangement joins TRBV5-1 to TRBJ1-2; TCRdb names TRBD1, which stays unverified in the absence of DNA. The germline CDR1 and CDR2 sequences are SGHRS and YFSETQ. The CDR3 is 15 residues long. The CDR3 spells CASSLAGTGHGGYTF.

CDR3 protein: CASTPGTNTEAFF. This chain joins TRBV27 and TRBJ1-1; TCRdb names TRBD1, which stays unverified in the absence of DNA. This CDR3 spans 13 amino acids. Germline CDR1 MNHEY, CDR2 SMNVEV (reference sequence).

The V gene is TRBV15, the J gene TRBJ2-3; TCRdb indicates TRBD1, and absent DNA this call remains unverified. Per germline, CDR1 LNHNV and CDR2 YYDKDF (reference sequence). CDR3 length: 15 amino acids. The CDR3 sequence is CATSRRHAPGDTQYF.

CDR3 protein: CASSSGLEAYF. This rearrangement joins TRBV7-9 to TRBJ2-3; no DNA is available, so the TRBD2 call from TCRdb remains unchecked. The CDR3 consists of 11 residues. Per the germline V gene, CDR1 is SEHNR and CDR2 is FQNEAQ (reference sequence).

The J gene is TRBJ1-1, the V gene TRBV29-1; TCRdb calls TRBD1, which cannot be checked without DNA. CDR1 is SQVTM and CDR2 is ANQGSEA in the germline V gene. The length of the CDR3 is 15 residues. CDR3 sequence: CSFRTGGIVNTEAFF.

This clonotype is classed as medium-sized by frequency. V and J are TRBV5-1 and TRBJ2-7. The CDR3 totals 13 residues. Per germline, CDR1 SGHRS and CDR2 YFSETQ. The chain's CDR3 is CASSFGLNYEQYF.

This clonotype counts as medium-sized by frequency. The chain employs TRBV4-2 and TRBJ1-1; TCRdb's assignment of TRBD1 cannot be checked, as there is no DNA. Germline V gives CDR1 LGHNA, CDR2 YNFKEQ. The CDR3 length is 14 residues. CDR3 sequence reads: CASSQATGPTEAFF.

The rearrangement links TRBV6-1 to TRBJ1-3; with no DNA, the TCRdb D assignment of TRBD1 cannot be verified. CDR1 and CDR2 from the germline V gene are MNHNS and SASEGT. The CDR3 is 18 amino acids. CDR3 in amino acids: CASSESLWIGQAGNTIYF.

CDR3 in amino acids: CASSLSPDTYNEQFF. The chain joins TRBV5-1 to TRBJ2-1; TCRdb's D call, TRBD2, is unchecked because there is no DNA. Germline CDR1 is SGHRS and CDR2 is YFSETQ. The CDR3 covers 15 residues.

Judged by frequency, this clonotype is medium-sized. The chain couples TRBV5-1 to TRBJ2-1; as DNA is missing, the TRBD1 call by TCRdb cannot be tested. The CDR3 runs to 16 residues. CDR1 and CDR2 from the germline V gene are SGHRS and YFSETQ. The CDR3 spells CASSPRGTSSYNEQFF.

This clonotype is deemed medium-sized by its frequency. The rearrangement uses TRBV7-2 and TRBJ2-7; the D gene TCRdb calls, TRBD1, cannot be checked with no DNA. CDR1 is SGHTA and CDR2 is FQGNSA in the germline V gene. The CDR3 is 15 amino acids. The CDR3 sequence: CASSLVSGQMYEQYF.

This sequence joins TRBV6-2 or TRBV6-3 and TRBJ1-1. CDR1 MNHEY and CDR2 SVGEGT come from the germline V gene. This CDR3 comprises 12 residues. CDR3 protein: CASRETNTEAFF.